This TCR beta chain was sequenced in a study of PD-1 blockade in mismatch repair-deficient tumors. Notes on the study in general: Rapid post-treatment expansion, then contraction, generally preceding radiologic response, marked tumor-resident clones.

This clone is a singleton in its sample. Antigen: not known. The table came from immunoSEQ multiplex PCR; TCRdb's copy has only in-frame clones and leaves some out. The data show 95,000 to 150,000 clones, approximately 90% seen once. CDR3 length: 12 amino acids. CDR1 SGHTA and CDR2 FQGNSA come from the germline V gene. The germline V and J ends were trimmed by 3 bases and 4 bases, with 7 bases remaining between them. The specimen comprised peripheral blood, sampled 44 weeks after starting pembrolizumab. This receptor was obtained from an adult with mismatch repair-deficient cancer. The chain uses TRBV7-2 and TRBJ2-7; no definite D call. CDR3 region: CASSFNGYEQYF. The DNA for the CDR3 is TGTGCCAGCAGCTTTAATGGTTACGAGCAGTACTTC.